This TCR beta chain was sequenced during a study of T cell changes during pregnancy in multiple sclerosis (dated by TCRdb to between 2019 and 2020). In the study overall: Changes in the T cell repertoire over the course of pregnancy were examined in this study in women with multiple sclerosis.

Libraries were built with the immunoSEQ multiplex PCR assay. TCRdb stores this immuneACCESS table with in-frame sequences only. Part of the clones is absent; in the studies checked, under half of the shortfall reflects unresolved V genes, and no reason is known for the rest. Recorded for this sample are more than 50,000 clones; approximately 94% of them occurred a single time. Jointly, the top ten make up under 3% of the sample. At the junction V is shortened by 3 bases and J by 5 bases, with 14 bases in between. From the germline V gene (reference sequence), CDR1 is LNHDA and CDR2 is SQIVND. Counted from cysteine to phenylalanine, this CDR3 has 15 amino acids. Left in the record is the CDR3 DNA by itself, 45 bases read in frame from the first base. On this clone: Its recognized antigen is unknown. Base qualities are not provided; no much larger clone lies one nucleotide away.

The clonotype comes from a female donor with multiple sclerosis, enrolled in a pregnancy study. Here the chain combines TRBV19 and TRBJ1-5; TRBD1 could be the D gene, as 5 bases match. The sample was CD8+ T cells from peripheral blood mononuclear cells, taken after pregnancy. For the CDR3, the sequence is CASSIGSGLYQPQHF. The sequenced DNA is TGTGCCAGTAGTATCGGATCAGGGCTTTATCAGCCCCAGCATTTT.